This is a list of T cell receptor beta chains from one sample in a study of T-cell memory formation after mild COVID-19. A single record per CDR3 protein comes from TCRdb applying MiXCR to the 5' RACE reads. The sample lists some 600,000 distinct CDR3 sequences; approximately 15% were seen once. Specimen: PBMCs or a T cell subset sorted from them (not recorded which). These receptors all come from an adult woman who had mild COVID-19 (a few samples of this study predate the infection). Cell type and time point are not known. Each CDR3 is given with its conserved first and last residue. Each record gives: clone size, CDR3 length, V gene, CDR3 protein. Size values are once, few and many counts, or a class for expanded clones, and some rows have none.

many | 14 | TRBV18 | CASSPETRGTEAFF
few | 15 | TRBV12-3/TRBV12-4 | CASSLQGFMTGELFF
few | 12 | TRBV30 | CAWNLGSETQYF
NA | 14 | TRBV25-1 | CASSESMGRYEQYF
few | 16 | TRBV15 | CATSHHQGSQTDTQYF
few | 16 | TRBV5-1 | CASSLGDRGQGETQYF
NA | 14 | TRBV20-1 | CSARDTGGNSPLHF
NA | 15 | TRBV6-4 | CASSDSSGSANEQFF
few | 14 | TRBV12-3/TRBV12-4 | CASSLERGPDTQYF
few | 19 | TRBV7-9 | CASSLRKLLQETGANVLTF
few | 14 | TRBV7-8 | CASSTGIASYGYTF
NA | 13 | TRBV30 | CAWSVLGRGSRFF
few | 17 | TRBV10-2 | CASVGPVPGVTYTEAFF
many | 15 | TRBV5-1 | CASSLVADMNTEAFF
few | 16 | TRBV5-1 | CASSLASGRATDTQYF
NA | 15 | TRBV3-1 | CASSPSAGIYNEQFF
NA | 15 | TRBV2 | CASRDRGSLSSPLHF
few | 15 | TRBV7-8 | CASSLVNPHTGELFF
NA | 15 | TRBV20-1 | CSARSQGVGANVLTF
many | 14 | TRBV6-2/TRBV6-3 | CASRMDRATDTQYF
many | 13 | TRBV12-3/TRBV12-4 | CASSFRGTYEQYF
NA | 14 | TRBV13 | CASRREGGSGELFF
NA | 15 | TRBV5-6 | CASSLDRTKQETQYF
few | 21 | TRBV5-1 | CASSFSPPTRGTGGAGTEAFF
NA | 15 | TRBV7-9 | CASSPANRGNTEAFF
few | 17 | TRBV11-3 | CASSLNPDRSNTGELFF
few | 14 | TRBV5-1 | CASSLGDSPYEQYF
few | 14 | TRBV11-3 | CASGDPGVYTEAFF
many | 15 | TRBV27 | CASSLWGQFGSKLFF
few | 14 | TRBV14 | CASSQARVDYGYTF
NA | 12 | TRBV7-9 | CASRQQDSPLHF
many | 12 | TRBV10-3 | CAIGLGEYEQYF
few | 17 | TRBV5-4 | CASSPQTGTGERETQYF
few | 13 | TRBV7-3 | CASTRFPGTEAFF
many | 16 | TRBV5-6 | CASSGGLRERNTEAFF
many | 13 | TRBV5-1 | CASMDGAGYEQYF
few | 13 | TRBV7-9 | CASCWTGGTEAFF
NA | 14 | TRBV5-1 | CASSYEGAARGYTF
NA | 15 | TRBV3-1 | CASSPTAPLQETQYF
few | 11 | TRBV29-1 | CSVLRDYGYTF
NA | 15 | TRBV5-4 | CASSLRGWVNTEAFF
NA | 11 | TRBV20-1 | CSAPKSEKLFF
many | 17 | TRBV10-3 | CAISGAPDRGGWYEQYF
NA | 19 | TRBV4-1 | CASSYGARERSWGTDTQYF
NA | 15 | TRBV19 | CASSINSGQTDTQYF
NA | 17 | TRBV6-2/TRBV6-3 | CVPGPPFTSHTVREQFF
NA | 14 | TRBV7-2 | CASSLVVGSPEAFF